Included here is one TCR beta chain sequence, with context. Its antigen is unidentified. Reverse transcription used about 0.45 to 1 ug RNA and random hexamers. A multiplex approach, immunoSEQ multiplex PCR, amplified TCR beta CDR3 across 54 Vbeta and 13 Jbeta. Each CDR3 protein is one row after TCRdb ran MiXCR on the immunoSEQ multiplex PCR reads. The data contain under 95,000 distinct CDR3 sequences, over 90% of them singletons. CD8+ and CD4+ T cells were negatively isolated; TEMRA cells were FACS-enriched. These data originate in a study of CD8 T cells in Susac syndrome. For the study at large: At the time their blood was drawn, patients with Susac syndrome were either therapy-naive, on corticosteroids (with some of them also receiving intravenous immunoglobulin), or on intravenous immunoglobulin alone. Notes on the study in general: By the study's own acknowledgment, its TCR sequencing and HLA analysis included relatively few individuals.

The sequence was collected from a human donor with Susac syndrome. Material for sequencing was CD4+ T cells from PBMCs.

Here the CDR3 DNA reads TGCAGCGTTGGGCAGGCGGGTGGTGAAAAACTGTTTTTT. It codes for CSVGQAGGEKLFF. The chain is built from TRBV29-1 and TRBJ1-4; D is unresolved. Trimming removed 4 bases from V and 7 bases from J, with 13 bases in between. This CDR3 is 13 amino acids long. CDR1 SQVTM and CDR2 ANQGSEA come from the germline V gene.